Listed below are T cell receptor beta chains from one sample, sequenced in a study of cytomegalovirus exposure and HLA in healthy donors. Libraries were prepared by immunoSEQ multiplex PCR; TCRdb keeps only in-frame clonotypes and omits some of them. The table lists under 150,000 clones, 85% to 90% of them singletons. Sample: PBMCs. The receptors come from a woman aged 30 to 39 in good health and CMV-seronegative. Both conserved end residues are part of each CDR3. D genes are given only for firm matches. Some rows mark clone size as missing; the rest say once, few, many or name a class of expanded clone.

j_call v_call d_call clone_size cdr3_nt cdr3_aa
TRBJ1-2 TRBV6-4 . once TGTGCCAGCAGTGAGGCAGGGTCAGGGTATGGCTACACCTTC CASSEAGSGYGYTF
TRBJ2-5 TRBV27 . . TGTGCCAGCAGTTTAAGCGGTTCGTTTCAGACCCAGTACTTC CASSLSGSFQTQYF
TRBJ2-1 TRBV6-6 . . TGTGCCAGCAGCCCAAGGGGTCAGGGGTGGAACAATGAGCAGTTCTTC CASSPRGQGWNNEQFF
TRBJ2-3 TRBV7-9 . once TGTGCCAGCAGCTCGGCGACTAGCACAGATACGCAGTATTTT CASSSATSTDTQYF
TRBJ2-1 TRBV7-2 TRBD2 . TGTGCCAGCAGCTCTGGACTAGCTTCTAGGAATGAGCAGTTCTTC CASSSGLASRNEQFF
TRBJ1-4 TRBV18 . few TGTGCCAGCTCACCAGGGCAGGCAAGGGAAAAACTGTTTTTT CASSPGQAREKLFF
TRBJ1-4 TRBV28 . . TGTGCCAGCATAGGGACCGCCGGGAGGAAACTGTTTTTT CASIGTAGRKLFF
TRBJ2-3 TRBV2 TRBD2 . TGTGCCACGGGACTAGCGGGGCCGTCAGATACGCAGTATTTT CATGLAGPSDTQYF
TRBJ2-7 TRBV5-1 TRBD2 . TGCGCCAGCAGCTTGGCCGGGGGAGCGGGAGTTGACGAGCAGTACTTC CASSLAGGAGVDEQYF
TRBJ2-2 TRBV6-1 . . TGTGCCAGCAGTGAAGCTGAGCCTGGGGAGCTGTTTTTT CASSEAEPGELFF
TRBJ2-2 TRBV6-5 . . TGTGCCAGCAGTTACTCGCCCGGGGTCGGGGAGCTGTTTTTT CASSYSPGVGELFF
TRBJ1-2 TRBV30 . . TGTGCCTGGGAGGCAGATTCTAACTATGGCTACACCTTC CAWEADSNYGYTF
TRBJ2-5 TRBV5-4 TRBD2 . TGTGCCAGCAGCGTGTTCGGGACTAGCAGACAAGAGACCCAGTACTTC CASSVFGTSRQETQYF
TRBJ2-1 TRBV13 . . TGTGCCAGCAGCTTAAACACGGACACCGAGCAGTTCTTC CASSLNTDTEQFF
TRBJ2-3 TRBV9 . . TGTGCCAGCAGCGTAGAGGCGGGGTACACAGATACGCAGTATTTT CASSVEAGYTDTQYF
TRBJ1-2 TRBV27 . . TGTGCCAGCAGTTTATACGCTCGGCAGGTCTATGGCTACACCTTC CASSLYARQVYGYTF
TRBJ1-1 TRBV4-1 . few TGCGCCAGCAGCCAAGAGAAGGCGTCGCGGGGGACTGAAGCTTTCTTT CASSQEKASRGTEAFF
TRBJ2-2 TRBV5-8 . . TGTGCCAGCAGCTTGGGGCAGAACACCGGGGAGCTGTTTTTT CASSLGQNTGELFF
TRBJ1-2 TRBV29-1 . . TGCAGCGTTGCCTCCGGGGGGCCTAACTATGGCTACACCTTC CSVASGGPNYGYTF
TRBJ2-7 TRBV7-2 TRBD2 . TGTGCCAGCAGCCCACATAGCGGGAGGATCAACGAGCAGTACTTC CASSPHSGRINEQYF
TRBJ2-7 TRBV28 TRBD1 . TGTGCCAGCAGTTCCGGACAGGGGCAGGAGCAGTACTTC CASSSGQGQEQYF
TRBJ2-2 TRBV7-9 . . TGTGCCAGCAGCCCAGCGATGGGGCCCGGGGAGCTGTTTTTT CASSPAMGPGELFF
TRBJ1-2 TRBV30 . . TGTGCCTGGAGTGTTGACAGCTATGGCTACACCTTC CAWSVDSYGYTF
TRBJ1-2 TRBV6-5 TRBD1 . TGTGCCAGCAGTTACTCGCGGACAGGGGGCGGCTATGGCTACACCTTC CASSYSRTGGGYGYTF
TRBJ2-1 TRBV7-2 TRBD1 few TGTGCCAGCAGCTACCTGGGGTGGACAGGGAAGCAGTTCTTC CASSYLGWTGKQFF
TRBJ2-7 TRBV29-1 TRBD2 . TGCAGCGTCTCCGGGACTACTCACTACGAGCAGTACTTC CSVSGTTHYEQYF
TRBJ1-2 TRBV27 TRBD1 . TGTGCCAGCAGTCCCTCCGAGACAGGGAGGTATGGCTACACCTTC CASSPSETGRYGYTF
TRBJ2-2 TRBV27 TRBD2 . TGTGCCAGCAGTACTAGCGGGGCCGGGGAGCTGTTTTTT CASSTSGAGELFF
TRBJ1-1 TRBV18 TRBD1 . TGTGCCAGCTCACCACTGCCCGGACAGGCGGGCACTGAAGCTTTCTTT CASSPLPGQAGTEAFF
TRBJ2-5 TRBV2 TRBD1 . TGTGCCAGCAGTGAAGGACAGGGACCCCAAGAGACCCAGTACTTC CASSEGQGPQETQYF
TRBJ2-7 TRBV2 . . TGTGCCAGCACCGGACAGGGAGGGAACTACGAGCAGTACTTC CASTGQGGNYEQYF
TRBJ2-1 TRBV5-6 . . TGTGCCAGCAGCTTGTTGACTACTAACTACAATGAGCAGTTCTTC CASSLLTTNYNEQFF
TRBJ2-3 TRBV7-3 TRBD2 . TGTGCCAGCAGCTTAACAGGAGTAGCGGGGGGGCCAGATACGCAGTATTTT CASSLTGVAGGPDTQYF
TRBJ2-5 TRBV7-2 . . TGTGCCAGCAGCTTCTTGGGGGGGGGCTTTCGAGAGACCCAGTACTTC CASSFLGGGFRETQYF
TRBJ1-2 TRBV6-5 . . TGTGCCAGCAGTTCTGTGCGCAGGGGCTATGGCTACACCTTC CASSSVRRGYGYTF
TRBJ1-1 TRBV7-3 . . TGTGCCAGCAGCTTGGGCCGGGCCGGGGGGTCGAACACTGAAGCTTTCTTT CASSLGRAGGSNTEAFF
TRBJ1-2 TRBV18 TRBD1 once TGTGCCAGCTCACCCGGGACAGTTCGGGGCTATGGCTACACCTTC CASSPGTVRGYGYTF
TRBJ2-1 TRBV7-9 . . TGTTCCAGCAGCTTGGGGACTGACAGTAGGCTACGACACAATGAGCAGTTCTTC CSSSLGTDSRLRHNEQFF
TRBJ1-2 TRBV19 . . TGTGCCAGTAGCCCGGGAGTGGCGGGGAGAGGCTACACCTTC CASSPGVAGRGYTF
TRBJ1-1 TRBV9 TRBD1 . TGTGCCAGCAGCGTAGGGAGGGGGCGTGACACTGAAGCTTTCTTT CASSVGRGRDTEAFF
TRBJ1-4 TRBV9 TRBD1 . TGTGCCAGCAGCCCCTCCGGGACAGACTTCGAAAAACTGTTTTTT CASSPSGTDFEKLFF
TRBJ2-3 TRBV5-1 TRBD2 . TGCGCCAGCAGCTTGGATCGGGGGGGCGGGGCAGATACGCAGTATTTT CASSLDRGGGADTQYF
TRBJ2-7 TRBV2 . . TGTGCCAGCAGTACAGGGTACGAGCAGTACTTC CASSTGYEQYF
TRBJ1-2 TRBV5-5 . . TGTGCCAGCAGCTTGGGTCAGGGAGGAGAAGGCTACACCTTC CASSLGQGGEGYTF
TRBJ1-2 TRBV19 . . TGTGCCAGTAGTATAGCGACACGTGGGTTAAACTATGGCTACACCTTC CASSIATRGLNYGYTF
TRBJ2-7 TRBV7-2 . few TGTGCCAGCAGCTTACCGGGTAAGCCCTACGAGCAGTACTTC CASSLPGKPYEQYF
TRBJ1-4 TRBV7-9 . . TGTGCCAGCAGCTTAGCGCTGGGGACATCGATAAGAACTAATGAAAAACTGTTTTTT CASSLALGTSIRTNEKLFF